These 14 T cell receptor beta chains were sequenced from one sample in a study of control samples from healthy donors and cancer patients. This table comes from immunoSEQ multiplex PCR, and its TCRdb copy is limited to in-frame clones, with some not included. The data show approximately 120,000 clones, around 89% seen once. The specimen sequenced was blood. The receptors here all came from a woman between 50 and 59 years old in good health.

The J gene is TRBJ1-2, the V gene TRBV24-1; TRBD1 matches 9 bases. Germline V gives CDR1 KGHDR, CDR2 SFDVKD. V shed 4 bases, J shed 8 bases, and the junction held 4 bases outside the gene matches. CDR3 size: 13 residues. CDR3 residues: CATSEGQGLGYTF. The CDR3 DNA is TGTGCCACCAGTGAGGGACAGGGCTTGGGCTACACCTTC.

The V and J genes are TRBV5-6 and TRBJ1-6, with D unclear. Per germline, CDR1 SGHDT and CDR2 YYEEEE. The CDR3 has 14 residues. The V end lost 1 base, the J end lost 6 bases, and 8 bases lay between the germline ends. The CDR3 bases are TGTGCCAGCAGCTTGTTCAGCCTTAATTCACCCCTCCACTTT. Its translation: CASSLFSLNSPLHF.

DNA of the CDR3: TGTGCCAGCAGCATAGGGCCATATAGCAATCAGCCCCAGCATTTT. Its translation: CASSIGPYSNQPQHF. The chain carries TRBV5-4 and TRBJ1-5; no clear D gene. V lost 4 bases and J lost 0, with 11 bases in between. The CDR3 sequence is 15 residues long. The germline V gene has CDR1 SGHNT and CDR2 YYREEE (reference sequence).

This chain joins TRBV2 and TRBJ1-2, with 7 bases aligning to TRBD1. V was clipped by 8 bases and J by 6 bases; unmatched bases: 12. The CDR3 runs to 14 residues. From germline, CDR1 is SNHLY and CDR2 FYNNEI. The CDR3 protein is CASGKSGTADGYTF. In DNA, the CDR3 is TGTGCCAGCGGTAAATCCGGGACAGCCGATGGCTACACCTTC.

This clone was counted a single time. The chain joins TRBV25-1 to TRBJ2-7; a weak D match, TRBD1 (6 bases). The CDR3 consists of 13 residues. Germline lookup yields CDR1 MGHDK and CDR2 SYGVNS. Between the trimmed V and J ends, which lost 8 bases and 4 bases, there was a span of 15 bases. The chain's CDR3 is CASLSLGAYEQYF. The CDR3 DNA is TGTGCCAGCCTGAGCCTGGGGGCATACGAGCAGTACTTC.

The CDR3 is CASSPGTNPVQETQYF. CDR3 nucleotides: TGTGCCAGTAGTCCGGGGACTAACCCCGTCCAAGAGACCCAGTACTTC. The rearrangement joins TRBV19 to TRBJ2-5, with 7 bases matching TRBD2. The CDR3 runs 16 residues. The germline V gene has CDR1 LNHDA and CDR2 SQIVND (reference sequence). V gave up 5 bases and J gave up 1 base; unmatched junction bases: 10.

The rearrangement joins TRBV18 to TRBJ2-7, with 11 bases aligning to TRBD2. The trim removed 3 bases at V and 3 bases at J, leaving 4 bases unmatched. Germline V gene lookup returns CDR1 KGHSH and CDR2 LQKENI. The CDR3 spans 15 residues. The CDR3 DNA reads TGTGCCAGCTCACCCCTGGGGACTAGCGGCTACGAGCAGTACGTC. Translation: CASSPLGTSGYEQYV.

The chain employs TRBV18 and TRBJ1-1, with D possibly TRBD1 on 6 matching bases. Trimming cost V 4 bases and J 0 bases, with 9 bases left between them. Germline-derived CDR1 and CDR2 are KGHSH and LQKENI. This CDR3 comprises 14 residues. In nucleotides, the CDR3 is TGTGCCAGCTCACTCGGACAGATGAACACTGAAGCTTTCTTT. Encoded protein: CASSLGQMNTEAFF.

The rearrangement uses TRBV9 and TRBJ1-3; D gene uncertain. This CDR3 comprises 15 residues. CDR1 is SGDLS, CDR2 YYNGEE, per germline. Trimming shortened V by 0 bases and J by 0 bases, and 7 bases separated the two germline ends. DNA for the CDR3: TGTGCCAGCAGCGTAGTGGACGTCTCTGGAAACACCATATATTTT. Translating it yields CASSVVDVSGNTIYF.

The chain links TRBV5-1 to TRBJ2-7; no clear D. Germline CDR1 SGHRS, CDR2 YFSETQ. Trimming cost V 0 bases and J 4 bases, with 8 bases left between them. CDR3 size: 13 residues. The CDR3 loop is CASSLESEYEQYF. CDR3 in DNA: TGCGCCAGCAGCTTGGAGTCAGAATACGAGCAGTACTTC.

The chain carries TRBV27 and TRBJ1-1, with D tentatively TRBD1 (5 bases). Germline V CDR1 and CDR2: MNHEY, SMNVEV (reference sequence). The germline V and J ends were trimmed by 8 bases and 2 bases, with 12 bases remaining between them. The CDR3 is 13 amino acids. The CDR3 spells CASGGKQNTEAFF. For the CDR3, the DNA is TGTGCCAGCGGGGGAAAACAAAACACTGAAGCTTTCTTT.

The chain links TRBV3-1 (or the pseudogene TRBV3-2) to TRBJ2-7, with D perhaps matching TRBD1 or TRBD2 (5 bases each). V lost 3 bases, J lost 0 bases, and 12 bases lay in between. The germline V gene has CDR1 LGHDT and CDR2 YNNKEL (reference sequence). CDR3 length: 15 residues. The CDR3 DNA is TGTGCCAGCAGCCATCCCGGGACGGGCTCCTACGAGCAGTACTTC. Protein: CASSHPGTGSYEQYF.

This chain uses TRBV7-3 with TRBJ2-3; 14 bases agree with TRBD2. Germline V gives CDR1 SGHTA, CDR2 FQGTGA. V trimming: 5 bases; J trimming: 1 base; junction bases outside the gene matches: 2. The CDR3 extends over 16 amino acids. The CDR3 nucleotides read TGTGCCAGCAGCACGGGACTAGCGGGGGGCACAGATACGCAGTATTTT. Translated: CASSTGLAGGTDTQYF.

The chain combines TRBV19 with TRBJ1-6; 9 bases map to TRBD1. The CDR3 length is 14 residues. The V gene's germline CDR1 is LNHDA and CDR2 SQIVND (reference sequence). J lost 8 bases, V lost 4 bases, and 3 bases had no gene match. CDR3 sequence reads: CASSSGQGYSPLHF. CDR3 in DNA: TGTGCCAGTAGTAGCGGACAGGGGTATTCACCCCTCCACTTT.